A selection of T cell receptor beta chains follows, all from one sample in a study of shared clonotypes between healthy human individuals. The data were produced by immunoSEQ multiplex PCR, yet TCRdb's version contains in-frame clones alone and is incomplete. This table holds 2 million to 3 million clones, roughly 93% found once. The sample comprised naive CD4+ T cells from PBMCs. These TCRs come from a man between 18 and 35 years old in good health. Some clones in this sample may be carry-over from other donors' samples. CDR3s include the opening cysteine and the closing phenylalanine or tryptophan. The D gene is left open where the match is weak. Clone size is stated in some rows and not others, as once, few, many or a class when expanded.

len	abundance	v_gene	j_gene	d_gene	CDR3aa	CDR3nt
14	-	TRBV15	TRBJ2-5	-	CATVYQGLQETQYF	TGTGCCACCGTTTACCAGGGGCTTCAAGAGACCCAGTACTTC
15	-	TRBV11-2	TRBJ2-4	-	CASSPPGQNKNIQYF	TGTGCCAGCAGCCCCCCTGGACAGAACAAAAACATTCAGTACTTC
18	-	TRBV19	TRBJ1-1	TRBD1	CASSPHEWGQALLTEAFF	TGTGCCAGTAGTCCGCATGAGTGGGGACAGGCCCTGCTGACTGAAGCTTTCTTT
18	-	TRBV15	TRBJ2-1	TRBD2	CATSREVGAGATYNEQFF	TGTGCCACCAGCAGAGAAGTAGGGGCGGGAGCCACCTACAATGAGCAGTTCTTC
18	-	TRBV4-1	TRBJ2-7	TRBD2	CASSKLAGGFPSSYEQYF	TGCGCCAGCAGCAAACTAGCGGGAGGCTTCCCGAGCTCCTACGAGCAGTACTTC
16	once	TRBV18	TRBJ2-5	-	CASSPLGQRGQETQYF	TGTGCCAGCTCTCCCCTCGGACAGAGGGGCCAAGAGACCCAGTACTTC
15	-	TRBV7-3	TRBJ2-3	-	CASSRGGPGGDTQYF	TGTGCCAGCAGCCGAGGCGGACCTGGGGGGGATACGCAGTATTTT
13	-	TRBV6-5	TRBJ2-7	-	CATAAPYAFEQYF	TGTGCCACCGCCGCCCCGTATGCATTCGAGCAGTACTTC
17	-	TRBV4-2	TRBJ1-5	-	CASSLGILGGRHQPQHF	TGTGCCAGCAGTCTAGGGATTTTGGGGGGACGCCATCAGCCCCAGCATTTT
15	-	TRBV6-5	TRBJ2-3	TRBD1	CASSGTGTGADTQYF	TGTGCCAGCAGCGGAACCGGGACAGGGGCAGATACGCAGTATTTT
14	-	TRBV28	TRBJ2-2	TRBD1	CASRRQGDTGELFF	TGTGCCAGCAGGCGACAGGGCGACACCGGGGAGCTGTTTTTT
16	-	TRBV7-2	TRBJ2-2	-	CASSLRAATNTGELFF	TGTGCCAGCAGCTTACGGGCAGCAACGAACACCGGGGAGCTGTTTTTT
17	-	TRBV18	TRBJ1-2	-	CASSPLRQGATNYGYTF	TGTGCCAGCTCACCACTACGGCAAGGGGCAACTAACTATGGCTACACCTTC
13	-	TRBV28	TRBJ1-2	-	CAGSFRGGYGYTF	TGTGCCGGCAGTTTTAGAGGCGGCTATGGCTACACCTTC
15	-	TRBV18	TRBJ1-5	-	CASSPNRDPNQPQHF	TGTGCCAGCTCACCCAACCGGGATCCCAATCAGCCCCAGCATTTT
15	-	TRBV27	TRBJ2-3	-	CASRQRGGNTDTQYF	TGTGCCAGCAGGCAAAGGGGCGGGAACACAGATACGCAGTATTTT
13	once	TRBV5-4	TRBJ2-1	TRBD1	CASSLDRGNEQFF	TGTGCCAGCAGCTTGGACAGGGGTAATGAGCAGTTCTTC
16	once	TRBV9	TRBJ2-3	TRBD2	CASSVRTGGGTDTQYF	TGTGCCAGCAGCGTACGGACGGGAGGGGGCACAGATACGCAGTATTTT
14	-	TRBV9	TRBJ2-3	-	CASSVDGDHDTQYF	TGTGCCAGCAGCGTGGATGGGGACCATGATACGCAGTATTTT
16	-	TRBV2	TRBJ2-3	TRBD2	CASSHGLAGSTDTQYF	TGTGCCAGCAGCCATGGACTAGCGGGAAGCACAGATACGCAGTATTTT
13	-	TRBV5-1	TRBJ2-7	-	CASSLLGRPEQYF	TGCGCCAGCAGCTTGCTAGGGCGGCCCGAGCAGTACTTC
15	-	TRBV9	TRBJ1-4	TRBD1	CASSADRGFREKLFF	TGTGCCAGCAGCGCCGACAGGGGCTTTAGGGAAAAACTGTTTTTT
15	once	TRBV6-5	TRBJ1-4	-	CASSYSGAANEKLFF	TGTGCCAGCAGTTACTCGGGAGCAGCTAATGAAAAACTGTTTTTT
13	-	TRBV30	TRBJ2-4	TRBD1	CAWSGTGLGIQYF	TGTGCCTGGAGTGGGACAGGCCTAGGCATTCAGTACTTC